Detailed here is one T cell receptor (beta chain). The data stem from a study of blood T cell repertoires in COVID-19. Overall study context: Both acute and convalescent COVID-19 samples were obtained from the United States, Italy and Spain. Sources were T cells, B-cell-depleted T cells, or PBMCs; the material itself was cDNA or gDNA.

As handled by the study authors: Reference gene primer amplification in the assay estimated nucleated cell counts. The data were produced by immunoSEQ multiplex PCR, yet TCRdb's version contains in-frame clones alone and is incomplete. That table furnishes V, J and clone size, whereas the DNA furnished D and trimming. The table lists about 260,000 clones, about nine tenths of them singletons. The receptor was isolated from a woman in her forties or fifties who had recovered from COVID-19. Input material: peripheral blood.

The CDR3 DNA follows: TGTGCCAGCAGCTTTAACAGGGTAGGAGGCTACACCTTC. Protein product: CASSFNRVGGYTF. The J gene is TRBJ1-2, the V gene TRBV27; D is possibly TRBD1 (6 bases). V shed 6 bases and J shed 8 bases, with 16 bases lying between them. The CDR3 has 13 amino acids. Germline V gene sequence: CDR1 MNHEY, CDR2 SMNVEV (reference sequence).